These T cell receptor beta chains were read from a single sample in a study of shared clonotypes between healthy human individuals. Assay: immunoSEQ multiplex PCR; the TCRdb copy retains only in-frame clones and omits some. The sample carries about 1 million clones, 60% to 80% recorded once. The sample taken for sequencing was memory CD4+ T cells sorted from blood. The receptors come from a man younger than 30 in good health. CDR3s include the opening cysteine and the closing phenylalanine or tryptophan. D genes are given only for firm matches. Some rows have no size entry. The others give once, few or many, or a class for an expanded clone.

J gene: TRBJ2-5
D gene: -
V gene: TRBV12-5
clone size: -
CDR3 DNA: TGTGCTAGTGGTTTAAGGGGAGCAGAGACCCAGTACTTC
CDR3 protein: CASGLRGAETQYF

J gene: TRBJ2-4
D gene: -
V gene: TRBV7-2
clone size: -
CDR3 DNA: TGTGCCAGCAGCCCGACTGGGACCAAAAACATTCAGTACTTC
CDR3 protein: CASSPTGTKNIQYF

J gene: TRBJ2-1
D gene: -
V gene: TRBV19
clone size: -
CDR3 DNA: TGTGCCAGTAGTATTCCGGGGGCCTACAATGAGCAGTTCTTC
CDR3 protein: CASSIPGAYNEQFF

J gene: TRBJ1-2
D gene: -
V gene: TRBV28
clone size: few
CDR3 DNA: TGTGCCAGCAGTTTATCAGTTGGGGCAATCTATGGCTACACCTTC
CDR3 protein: CASSLSVGAIYGYTF

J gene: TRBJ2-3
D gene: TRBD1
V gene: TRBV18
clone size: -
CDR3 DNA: TGTGCCAGCTCTCTCCGACAGGGAGAAACAGATACGCAGTATTTT
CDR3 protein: CASSLRQGETDTQYF

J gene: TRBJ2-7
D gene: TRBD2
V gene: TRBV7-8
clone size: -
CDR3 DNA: TGTGCCAGCAGCTTAAACCTAGCGGGAGTCTCCGAGCAGTACTTC
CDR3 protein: CASSLNLAGVSEQYF

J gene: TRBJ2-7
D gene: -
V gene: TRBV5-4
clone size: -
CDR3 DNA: TGTGCCAGCAGCTTCTTGGCAGGGAGAGGCGAGCAGTACTTC
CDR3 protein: CASSFLAGRGEQYF

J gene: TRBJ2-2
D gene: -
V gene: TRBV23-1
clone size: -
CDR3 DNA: TGCGCCAGCAGTCAATCGCAGGGGCGGAGCGGGGAGCTGTTTTTT
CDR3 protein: CASSQSQGRSGELFF

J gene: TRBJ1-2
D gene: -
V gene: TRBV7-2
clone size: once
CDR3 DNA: TGTGCCAGCAGCTTAACGTCAGGTTCCGAGGTCTATGGCTACACCTTC
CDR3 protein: CASSLTSGSEVYGYTF

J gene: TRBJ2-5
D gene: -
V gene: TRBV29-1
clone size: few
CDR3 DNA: TGCAGCGTTATAAAGGGAGTTCCAGAGACCCAGTACTTC
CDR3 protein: CSVIKGVPETQYF

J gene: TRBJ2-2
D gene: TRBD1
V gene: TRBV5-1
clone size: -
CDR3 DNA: TGCGCCAGCAGCAGAGATAACGGGCAGGGGGCCGGGGAGCTGTTTTTT
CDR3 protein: CASSRDNGQGAGELFF

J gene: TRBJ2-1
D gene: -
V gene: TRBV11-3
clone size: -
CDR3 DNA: TGTGCCAGCAGCTCCTCTAGTGTCAATGAGCAGTTCTTC
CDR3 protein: CASSSSSVNEQFF

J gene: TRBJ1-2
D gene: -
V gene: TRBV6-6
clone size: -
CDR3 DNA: TGTGCCAGCAGTCAGACGCTCGGTTTTGACACCTTC
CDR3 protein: CASSQTLGFDTF

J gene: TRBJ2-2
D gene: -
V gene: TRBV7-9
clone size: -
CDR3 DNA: TGTGCCCTGAAAAGAGAAGGGTCCGGTGGTACCGGGGAGCTGTTTTTT
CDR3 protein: CALKREGSGGTGELFF

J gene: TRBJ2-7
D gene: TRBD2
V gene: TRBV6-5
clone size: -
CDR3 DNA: TGTGCCAGCAGTTACTACGCTAGCGGGGGCTACGAGCAGTACTTC
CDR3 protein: CASSYYASGGYEQYF

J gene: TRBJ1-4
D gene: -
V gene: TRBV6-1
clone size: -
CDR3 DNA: TGTGCCAGCATTGGGGGGGAAAAACTGTTTTTT
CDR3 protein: CASIGGEKLFF

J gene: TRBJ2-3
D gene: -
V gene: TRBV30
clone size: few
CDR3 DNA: TGTGCCTGGAGTGTGGGCACCGACACAGATACGCAGTATTTT
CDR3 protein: CAWSVGTDTDTQYF

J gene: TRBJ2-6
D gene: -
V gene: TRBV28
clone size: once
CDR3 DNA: TGTGCCAGCAAGGAGAGTGTCTCTGGGGCCAACGTCCTGACTTTC
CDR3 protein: CASKESVSGANVLTF

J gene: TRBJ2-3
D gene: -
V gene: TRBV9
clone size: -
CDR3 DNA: TGTGCCAGCAGCTCCCCCGCCGGGGCGGGAGATACGCAGTATTTT
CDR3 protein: CASSSPAGAGDTQYF

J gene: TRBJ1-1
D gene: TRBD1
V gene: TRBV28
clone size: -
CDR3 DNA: TGTGCCAGCAGCCCCTCGAGGACAGGGGGCAGGGGCACTGAAGCTTTCTTT
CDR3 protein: CASSPSRTGGRGTEAFF

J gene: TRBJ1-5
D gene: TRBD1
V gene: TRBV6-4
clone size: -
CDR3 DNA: TGTGCCAGCAGTGACTCGAATAAGCCCGGGAGACAGGGCTTACAGCCCCAGCATTTT
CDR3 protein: CASSDSNKPGRQGLQPQHF

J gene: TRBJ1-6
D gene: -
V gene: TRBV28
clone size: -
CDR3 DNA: TGTGCCAGTATAGAGGGGGGCGCGATTAATTCACCCCTCCACTTT
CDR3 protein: CASIEGGAINSPLHF

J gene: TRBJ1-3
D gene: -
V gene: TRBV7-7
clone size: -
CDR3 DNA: TGTGCTAGCAGCCTGAACCCTGGAAACACCATATATTTT
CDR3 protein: CASSLNPGNTIYF

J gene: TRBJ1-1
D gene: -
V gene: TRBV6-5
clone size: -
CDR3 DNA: TGTGCCAGCAGTCTTGGAGACACTGAAGCTTTCTTT
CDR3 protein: CASSLGDTEAFF

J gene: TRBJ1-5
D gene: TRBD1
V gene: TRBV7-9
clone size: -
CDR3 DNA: TGTGCCAGCAGCCCGACAGGGGTTGATCAGCCCCAGCATTTT
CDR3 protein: CASSPTGVDQPQHF

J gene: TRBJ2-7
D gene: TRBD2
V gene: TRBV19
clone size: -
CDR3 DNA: TGTGCCAGTAGTATCATGGGGACTAGCGGGCTAAGCTCCTACGAGCAGTACTTC
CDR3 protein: CASSIMGTSGLSSYEQYF

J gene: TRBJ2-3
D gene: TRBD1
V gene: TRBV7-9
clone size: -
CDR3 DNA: TGTGCCAGCAGCCCCGGGACAGCCTACACAGATACGCAGTATTTT
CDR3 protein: CASSPGTAYTDTQYF

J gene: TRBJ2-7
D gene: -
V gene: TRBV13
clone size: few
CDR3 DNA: TGTGCCAGCAGCTTCCGCGACACCTACGAGCAGTACTTC
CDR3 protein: CASSFRDTYEQYF

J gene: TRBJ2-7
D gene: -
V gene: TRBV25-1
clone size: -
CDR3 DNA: TGTGCCAAGAGGGGGTGGTGGGACTCCTACGAGCAGTACTTC
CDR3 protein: CAKRGWWDSYEQYF

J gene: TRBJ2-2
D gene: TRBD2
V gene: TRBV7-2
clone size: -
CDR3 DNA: TGTGCCAGCTCGGGTCTAGCGGAACCCACCGGGGAGCTGTTTTTT
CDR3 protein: CASSGLAEPTGELFF

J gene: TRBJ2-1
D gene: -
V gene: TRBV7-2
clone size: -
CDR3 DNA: TGTGCCAGCAGCTTAGCGGGGGGGCAGTACAATGAGCAGTTCTTC
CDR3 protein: CASSLAGGQYNEQFF

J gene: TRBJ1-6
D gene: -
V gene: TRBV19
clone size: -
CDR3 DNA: TGTGCCAGTAGGACAAGAGGGCGGGATTCACCCCTCCACTTT
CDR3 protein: CASRTRGRDSPLHF

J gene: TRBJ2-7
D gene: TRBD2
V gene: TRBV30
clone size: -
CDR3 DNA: TGTGCCTGGAGTGAGGGACTAGGGGAGCAGTACTTC
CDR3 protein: CAWSEGLGEQYF

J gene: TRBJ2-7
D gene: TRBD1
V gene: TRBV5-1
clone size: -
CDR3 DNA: TGCGCCAGCAGCTCTGGGAAGACAGGGGTCGGCTCCTACGAGCAGTACTTC
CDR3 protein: CASSSGKTGVGSYEQYF

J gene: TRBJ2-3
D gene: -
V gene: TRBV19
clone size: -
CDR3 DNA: TGTGCCAGTAGTTTTCTTGGTAGCACAGATACGCAGTATTTT
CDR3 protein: CASSFLGSTDTQYF

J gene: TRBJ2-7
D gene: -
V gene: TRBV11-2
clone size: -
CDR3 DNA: TGTGCCAGCAGCTCCGCTCCCGGAACCAGCTCCTACGAGCAGTACTTC
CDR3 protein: CASSSAPGTSSYEQYF

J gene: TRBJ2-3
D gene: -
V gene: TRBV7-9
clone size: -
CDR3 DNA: TGTGCCAGCAGCTTACAGGATACGCAGTATTTT
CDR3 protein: CASSLQDTQYF

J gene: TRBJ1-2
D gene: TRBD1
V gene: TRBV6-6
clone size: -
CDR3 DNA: TGTGCCAGCAGTTACCCACCGGGACAGTCTAACTATGGCTACACCTTC
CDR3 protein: CASSYPPGQSNYGYTF

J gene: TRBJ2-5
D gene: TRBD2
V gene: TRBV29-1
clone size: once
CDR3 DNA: TGCAGCGCGACGGGACTAGCGGGGGGGCCTGATAGTAAGACCCAGTACTTC
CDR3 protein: CSATGLAGGPDSKTQYF

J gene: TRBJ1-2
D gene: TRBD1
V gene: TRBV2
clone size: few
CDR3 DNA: TGTGCCAGCAGTGTGGGGACAGGGTCCTATGGCTACACCTTC
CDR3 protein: CASSVGTGSYGYTF

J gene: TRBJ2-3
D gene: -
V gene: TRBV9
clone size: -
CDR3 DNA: TGTGCCAGCAGCTGGGACCCTGTTGCAGATACGCAGTATTTT
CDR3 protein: CASSWDPVADTQYF

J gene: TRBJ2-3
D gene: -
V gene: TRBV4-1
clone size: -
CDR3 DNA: TGCGCCAGCAGCGGGGGTGAGGGCATCAGCACAGATACGCAGTATTTT
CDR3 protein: CASSGGEGISTDTQYF

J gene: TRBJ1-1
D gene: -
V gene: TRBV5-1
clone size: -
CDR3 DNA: TGCGCCAGCAGCTTGGCCGGGCCAGACCTAAAGACTGAAGCTTTCTTT
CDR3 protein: CASSLAGPDLKTEAFF

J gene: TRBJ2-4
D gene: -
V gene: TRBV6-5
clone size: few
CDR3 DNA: TGTGCCAGCAGTTACCCCTGGGAGAAAAACATTCAGTACTTC
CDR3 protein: CASSYPWEKNIQYF

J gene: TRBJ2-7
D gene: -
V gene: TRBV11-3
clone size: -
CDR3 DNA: TGTGCCAGCAGCTTAGAGTCGTACTCCTACGAGCAGTACTTC
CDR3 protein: CASSLESYSYEQYF

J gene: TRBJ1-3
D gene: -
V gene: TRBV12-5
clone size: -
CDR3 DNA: TGTGCTAGTGGGACGGGTAACTCTGGAAACACCATATATTTT
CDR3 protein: CASGTGNSGNTIYF

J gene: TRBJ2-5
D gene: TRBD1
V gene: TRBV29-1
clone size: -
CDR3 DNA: TGCAGCGTCGCAGGGACAGCACAAGAGACCCAGTACTTC
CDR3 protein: CSVAGTAQETQYF

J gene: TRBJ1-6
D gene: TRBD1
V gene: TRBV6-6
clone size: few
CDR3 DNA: TGTGCCAGCAGTTTCCGGGACAGCGGATCACCCCTCCACTTT
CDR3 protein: CASSFRDSGSPLHF

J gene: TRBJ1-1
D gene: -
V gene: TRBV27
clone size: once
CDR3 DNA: TGTGCCAGCAGTTTGCCCCGAGGGAGGGACACTGAAGCTTTCTTT
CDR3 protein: CASSLPRGRDTEAFF

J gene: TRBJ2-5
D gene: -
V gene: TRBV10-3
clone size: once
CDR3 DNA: TGTGCCATCAGTGAGTCGGGGGGGGGCCAGGAGACCCAGTACTTC
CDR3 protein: CAISESGGGQETQYF

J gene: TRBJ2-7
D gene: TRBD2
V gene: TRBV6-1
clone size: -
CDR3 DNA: TGTGCCAGCAGTGAAAACGGGGGGGTGTACGAGCAGTACTTC
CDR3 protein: CASSENGGVYEQYF

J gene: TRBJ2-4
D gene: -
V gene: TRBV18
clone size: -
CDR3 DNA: TGTGCCAGCTCACCAAGTGGTCGGGACATTCAGTACTTC
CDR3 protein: CASSPSGRDIQYF

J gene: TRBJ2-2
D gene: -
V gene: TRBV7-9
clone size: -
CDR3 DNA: TGTGCCAGCAGCCCCCCCCGACTAGGGGCCGGGGAGCTGTTTTTT
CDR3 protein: CASSPPRLGAGELFF

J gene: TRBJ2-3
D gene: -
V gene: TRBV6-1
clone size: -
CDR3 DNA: TGTGCCAGCAGGCCCCTCTCAGATACGCAGTATTTT
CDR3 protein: CASRPLSDTQYF

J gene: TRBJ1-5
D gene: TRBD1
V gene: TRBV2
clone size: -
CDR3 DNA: TGTGCCAGCAGTGAGCTCACGGGGACAGGACTAAGGCAGCCCCAGCATTTT
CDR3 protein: CASSELTGTGLRQPQHF